The 14 T cell receptor beta chains presented below share a single source sample, sequenced in a study of TIL therapy for anti-PD-1-resistant metastatic lung cancer. Sequencing used immunoSEQ v3. TCRdb's copy holds only in-frame clones and misses some; the assay was immunoSEQ multiplex PCR. In the table there are about 44,000 clones, around 80% of which are singletons. Described time point: pre-treatment sample, taken before nivolumab and TIL therapy. Sample: blood, taken at baseline. The receptors here all came from a man aged 65 to 79 with non-small cell lung cancer.

The chain joins TRBV5-1 to TRBJ2-7; TRBD2 aligns across 11 bases. Germline trimming cut 4 bases from V and 2 bases from J; bases unmatched to any gene: 5. Germline loops: CDR1 SGHRS, CDR2 YFSETQ. The CDR3 covers 15 residues. CDR3 coding DNA: TGCGCCAGCAGCCCCGGGACTAGCGGACCCTACGAGCAGTACTTC. Its protein product is CASSPGTSGPYEQYF.

This chain joins TRBV5-1 and TRBJ1-4, with D perhaps matching TRBD1 (5 bases). Germline V gene sequence: CDR1 SGHRS, CDR2 YFSETQ. This CDR3 contains 15 residues. The V gene lost 0 bases and the J gene lost 3 bases, with 9 bases spanning the gap. This chain's CDR3 is CASSLGGTANEKLFF. The DNA for the CDR3 is TGCGCCAGCAGCTTGGGGGGGACCGCTAATGAAAAACTGTTTTTT.

The rearrangement uses TRBV7-9 and TRBJ2-1, with 9 bases lining up with TRBD1. In germline, CDR1 is SEHNR, CDR2 FQNEAQ (reference sequence). The trim removed 3 bases at V and 4 bases at J, leaving 1 base unmatched. This CDR3 is built from 14 residues. The DNA for the CDR3 is TGTGCCAGCAGCTTGGGACAGGGATACAATGAGCAGTTCTTC. Its translation: CASSLGQGYNEQFF.

The chain recombines TRBV5-1 with TRBJ1-5; maybe TRBD1 (5 bases). The CDR3 loop spans 13 amino acids. The germline CDR1 and CDR2 sequences are SGHRS and YFSETQ. V was pared by 4 bases and J by 4 bases, with 9 bases between. The CDR3 DNA reads as TGCGCCAGCAGCGTGGACACTAATCAGCCCCAGCATTTT. Its translation is CASSVDTNQPQHF.

The rearrangement links TRBV7-2 to TRBJ2-7, with D maybe TRBD2 (6 bases). The CDR3 is 14 residues long. Germline V CDR1 and CDR2: SGHTA, FQGNSA. V lost 4 bases and J 2 bases, leaving 12 bases between the germline ends. The CDR3 loop reads CASSSAGLPYEQYF. CDR3 DNA sequence: TGTGCCAGCAGCTCGGCGGGACTCCCCTACGAGCAGTACTTC.

This rearrangement joins TRBV25-1 to TRBJ1-4; 8 bases map to TRBD1. Per the germline V gene, CDR1 is MGHDK and CDR2 is SYGVNS. The J segment lost 6 bases and the V segment lost 4 bases, leaving 7 bases of the junction unmatched. CDR3 length: 15 residues. CDR3: CASSGPSGGYEKLFF. In nucleotides, the CDR3 is TGTGCCAGCAGTGGCCCGTCAGGGGGCTATGAAAAACTGTTTTTT.

CDR3 protein: CASSADTHQPQHF. For the CDR3, the DNA is TGTGCCAGTAGTGCGGACACCCATCAGCCCCAGCATTTT. V is TRBV19 and J is TRBJ1-5; D might be TRBD1 (5 bases). Trimming took off 5 bases at V and 5 bases at J, with 10 bases between the two ends. This CDR3 has 13 residues. The V gene's germline CDR1 is LNHDA and CDR2 SQIVND (reference sequence).

The V call is TRBV7-2, the J call TRBJ1-2; 8 positions agree with TRBD1. The germline V gene encodes CDR1 SGHTA and CDR2 FQGNSA. This CDR3 has 14 residues. J gave up 3 bases and V 5 bases, and 5 bases lay outside the gene matches. The CDR3 sequence is CASSVGQEYYGYTF. DNA of the CDR3: TGTGCCAGCAGCGTGGGACAGGAGTACTATGGCTACACCTTC.

The J gene is TRBJ2-3, the V gene TRBV19, with 11 bases lining up with TRBD2. The CDR3 sequence is 15 residues long. The ends lost 6 bases at V and 6 bases at J; junction bases unmatched: 8. CDR1 and CDR2 from the germline V gene are LNHDA and SQIVND (reference sequence). The CDR3 loop is CASSLTSGNFDTQYF. The CDR3 nucleotides read TGTGCCAGTAGCCTGACTAGCGGGAATTTTGATACGCAGTATTTT.

This chain links TRBV18 with TRBJ1-5; D is undetermined. The V gene's germline CDR1 is KGHSH and CDR2 LQKENI. CDR3 length: 13 residues. V lost 3 bases, J lost 4 bases, and 7 bases lay in between. The CDR3 sequence is CASSPAQNQPQHF. CDR3 nucleotide sequence: TGTGCCAGCTCACCGGCACAAAATCAGCCCCAGCATTTT.

J is TRBJ2-5 and V is TRBV5-1; tentatively, D is TRBD2 (5 bases). CDR1 and CDR2 (germline): SGHRS, YFSETQ. V gave up 0 bases and J gave up 4 bases, with 13 bases separating them. CDR3 length equals 15 residues. CDR3 amino acids: CASSLAVEVGETQYF. Here the CDR3 DNA reads TGCGCCAGCAGCTTGGCGGTGGAGGTCGGAGAGACCCAGTACTTC. The complete variable domain, with remaining parts taken from reference TRBV5-1 and TRBJ2-5, reads KAGVTQTPRYLIKTRGQQVTLSCSPISGHRSVSWYQQTPGQGLQFLFEYFSETQRNKGNFPGRFSGRQFSNSRSEMNVSTLELGDSALYLCASSLAVEVGETQYFGPGTRLLVL.

This clone was found a few times. This chain joins TRBV7-3 and TRBJ1-2; TRBD1 might be the D (6 bases). The CDR3 runs to 13 residues. Trimming removed 0 bases at V and 4 bases at J, with 6 bases between. Looked up from germline, CDR1 is SGHTA and CDR2 is FQGTGA. In nucleotides, the CDR3 is TGTGCCAGCAGCTTAACAGGGGGCTATGGCTACACCTTC. Translating it yields CASSLTGGYGYTF.

V usage is TRBV9 and J usage is TRBJ1-3; D is unresolved. Trimming removed 2 bases at V and 2 bases at J, with 20 bases between. The CDR3 loop spans 18 amino acids. Germline V lookup: CDR1 SGDLS, CDR2 YYNGEE. CDR3 nucleotide sequence: TGTGCCAGCAGCGTCCGGCCATCGGGCAGGAGTGCTGGAAACACCATATATTTT. Residues: CASSVRPSGRSAGNTIYF. Full variable domain (remainder filled in from reference TRBV9 and TRBJ1-3): DSGVTQTPKHLITATGQRVTLRCSPRSGDLSVYWYQQSLDQGLQFLIQYYNGEERAKGNILERFSAQQFPDLHSELNLSSLELGDSALYFCASSVRPSGRSAGNTIYFGEGSWLTVV.

This chain uses TRBV5-4 with TRBJ2-7; the D gene is possibly TRBD2 (6 bases). Deletions cut 4 bases from V and 5 bases from J, with 16 bases between. From germline, CDR1 is SGHNT and CDR2 YYREEE (reference sequence). This CDR3 spans 14 amino acids. CDR3: CASSAGGKLDEQYF. CDR3 DNA sequence: TGTGCCAGCAGCGCTGGGGGGAAGTTGGACGAGCAGTACTTC.